This T cell receptor (beta chain) was observed in a study of blood T cell repertoires in COVID-19. Turning to the study itself: Samples of COVID-19 (acute and convalescent) were obtained from the United States, Italy and Spain. From T cells, B-cell-depleted T cells, or PBMCs came the material, which was cDNA or gDNA.

All enrollees were roughly 18 to 90 years old and from roughly 26 US areas. Participants reported their clinical history, and cohort assignment relied on those reports. The CDR3 extends over 15 amino acids. Germline V gene data show CDR1 as SGHNT and CDR2 as YYREEE (reference sequence). With 0 bases clipped from V and 3 bases from J, the junction kept 5 bases outside the gene matches. Some clones are missing from TCRdb's copy, which holds only in-frame ones; the method was immunoSEQ multiplex PCR. The data show under 300,000 clones, approximately 90% seen once. This receptor was obtained from a woman aged 40 to 55 with acute COVID-19. The chain recombines TRBV5-4 with TRBJ1-1, with TRBD1 matching over 7 bases. The sample comprised PBMCs or T cells enriched from blood (not recorded which). The CDR3 loop is CASSLGSGQHTEAFF. In DNA form, the CDR3 reads TGTGCCAGCAGCTTGGGGTCGGGACAGCACACTGAAGCTTTCTTT.